One T cell receptor beta chain is described in this entry. This clone was observed once. Its cognate antigen has yet to be identified. It has no much larger one-base neighbor in the sample; base qualities were not kept. This record belongs to a study of cytomegalovirus exposure and HLA in healthy donors (dated by TCRdb to about 2017). About the full investigation: In an earlier analysis of fewer than 750 of the donors, under 300 Gb of sequence data and roughly 100 million unique TCR beta sequences from 150 million to 200 million T cells were reported. Across approximately 400 genotyped donors of the cohort, an average of about 240,000 unique TCR beta nucleotide sequences per donor were sequenced, and roughly a sixth of those sequences were non-productive. To study patterns of TCR occurrence, a later analysis re-analyzed previously published TCR beta repertoires from 500 to 850 donors and added high-resolution HLA genotyping. Using immunosequencing, the study profiled T cell repertoires from about 620 subjects and related those repertoires to cytomegalovirus serostatus. Roughly five DR-DQ haplotypes were handled as single units for association and clustering because linkage in the cohort was strong. The later analysis used no new phenotypic data to find candidate immune exposures, relying instead on TCR beta sequences and their occurrence across donors. Donor age, sex, ethnicity and CMV serostatus were compiled together with the repertoire data. Roughly 300 gigabases of sequencing data and some 85 million unique TCR sequences were included in an early release covering 500 to 750 HLA-typed donors. The study aimed to test whether cataloging public T cell receptors could reveal signatures of past pathogen exposure. To predict cytomegalovirus infection status, the study combined high-throughput TCR immunosequencing, statistical association of individual TCRs with disease status, and machine learning. Typing coverage differed by locus: A, B, C, DRB1 and DQB1 were typed in roughly 620-640 donors, DQA1 in 500 to 550, DPA1 in 600 to 610, and DPB1 in 450 to 480. Besides the first cohort of roughly 700 subjects, a separate validation cohort made up of over 95 different subjects was used. In an earlier analysis of 550 to 700 of the donors, high-throughput TCR beta sequencing was used to judge whether each TCR beta V gene segment behaved as functional or pseudogenic. A later genetic analysis used genome-wide SNP genotypes for about 60% of the roughly 700 donors, treating that subset as a discovery cohort. All discovery cohort repertoires had been generated using a single sequencing platform. Among the roughly 390 genotyped donors, 81% belonged to the genetic ancestry cluster associated with self-reported Caucasian donors. HLA typing included class I and class II loci at four-digit resolution.

What the work shows at the level of the full study, not this receptor alone: Some IMGT-functional V segments, including TRBV6-2 and TRBV6-3, could not be told apart with the 87-base-pair reads, so those segments were excluded. The only immune exposure information available for the cohort was CMV serostatus. In a later analysis, the rate of TCR association differed among HLA loci, with DRB1 alleles having the most associated TCRs and HLA-C alleles having the fewest. In a later analysis, most CMV-associated TCR beta chains were found to appear HLA-restricted, with HLA associations seemingly driven largely by CMV exposure. In a later analysis, HLA-associated TCR beta chains showed more clonal expansion and lower generation probabilities than non-associated chains that were equally common. Broadly in line with IMGT annotations, most TCR beta V segments showed up in productive rearrangements about 87% or about 30% of the time in an earlier analysis of a few hundred of the donors. The authors suggested that the approach could potentially be extended to other disease states and immunological phenotypes. In a later genetic analysis, fewer N-insertions in productive TCRs were reported among donors in an Asian-associated ancestry cluster than the 666-donor mean. Assigning TCR associations to individual alleles was difficult when HLA alleles, especially DR and DQ, strongly co-occurred. An association between a missense DCLRE1C variant and V-gene and J-gene trimming of TCR beta chains was found in a later genetic analysis and replicated in an independent cohort. This cohort had only TCR beta chains sequenced, and the lack of alpha or paired-chain data limited which features could be detected. A further reported finding was that TCR beta sequences accurately predicted the HLA-A and HLA-B alleles for most subjects in the first cohort. Most TCR sequences were seen in very few donors, while some public TCRs were found in many individuals. Correlated functional status among segregating V segments might be attributable to linkage disequilibrium, but an unknown experimental factor could not be ruled out. A later analysis reported that several top co-occurrence clusters appeared linked to parvovirus B19, influenza, CMV and Epstein-Barr virus. Roughly 15 rarely observed V segments, including chromosome 9 orphons, were excluded from the earlier analysis of some 590 of the donors because counts were too low. The classifier was reported to diagnose cytomegalovirus status with high specificity and sensitivity in both the original cohort and the validation cohort. The sequencing pipeline was judged likely to have produced a cluster of highly shared sequence variants as a technical artifact. Because some donors lacked HLA typing at each locus, the association tests relied only on the typed subset. Three of the identified cytomegalovirus-associated TCR beta chains were confirmed in vitro to be specific for cytomegalovirus antigens. The presence/absence analyses assumed that sequencing depth was roughly uniform across donors, and that assumption may not be true. A later analysis associated 17,000 or so TCR beta sequences with specific HLA alleles at a false discovery rate of 0.05. The study gave a list of 150 to 200 TCR beta chains associated with cytomegalovirus.

In total, more than 500 healthy bone marrow donors made up the cohort. All cohort members were sampled while nominally healthy, although unrecorded immune exposures were likely present. The donor was CMV seropositive and was included in the group of 250 to 300 seropositive cohort members. Every donor gave a peripheral blood sample, and the peripheral blood mononuclear cells from that sample were used for TCR beta sequencing. The Qiagen DNeasy Blood Extraction Kit was used to extract genomic DNA from the blood cell samples. V sheds 1 base and J sheds 2 bases, leaving 11 bases between their ends. The germline V gene gives CDR1 as SGHVS and CDR2 as FQNEAQ. The CDR3 sequence holds 15 residues, the cysteine and phenylalanine included. Kept here is only the CDR3 DNA, which spans 45 bases and is read in frame from base 1. Library preparation employed the immunoSEQ multiplex PCR assay. For the multiplex PCR, a mixture combining 60 forward primers for TCR Vbeta segments and 13 reverse primers for TCR Jbeta segments was used. The CDR3 region of rearranged TCR beta genes was amplified from genomic DNA with a multiplex PCR assay. On the Illumina HiSeq System, the amplified TCR beta libraries were sequenced as 87-base-pair reads. Concerning the study's data processing: Across the 500 to 700 repertoires, a later analysis counted roughly 84 million unique TCR beta chains, roughly 11 million of which were shared by at least two donors. A nearest-neighbor algorithm error-corrected the raw reads and collapsed the reads into unique sequences, merging closely related sequences to remove PCR and sequencing errors. To assign V, D and J gene segments, CDR3 sequences were aligned to IMGT reference sequences. For a sequence to be retained, a match of at least six nucleotides was required to both a V gene segment and a J gene segment. A rearrangement was called productive if the CDR3 had no stop codons and remained in frame with V and J, and every other rearrangement was called non-productive. Following IMGT convention, CDR3 was defined as the stretch from the second conserved V-encoded cysteine to the conserved J-encoded phenylalanine. The earlier analysis of 500 to 600 of the donors excluded sequences that lacked an unambiguous match to a single V gene segment. An earlier analysis of a few hundred of the donors classified V segments as functional when productive rearrangements were above 56.7% and as segregating when the standard deviation between donors was above 5%. A statistical classification framework was built to diagnose cytomegalovirus status from the catalog of TCR beta chain sequences. A later analysis assigned V and J genes by comparing TCR nucleotide sequences with IMGT/GENE-DB human TR gene sequences. The TCRdist pipeline was used in a later analysis to assign CDR3 sequences and most-parsimonious VDJ recombination scenarios. In a later analysis, every TCR beta chain was defined by the combination of its CDR3 amino acid sequence and its V-gene family, and reads without a unique V-gene family were dropped. To address suspected cross-contamination and a sequencing artifact, a later analysis removed a few hundred highly shared, low-generation-probability nucleotide sequences. For each public chain, a later analysis derived a clonal expansion index from normalized ranks of inferred template counts within each repertoire. A later analysis computed generation probabilities with a VDJ recombination model fitted to out-of-frame rearrangements, and checked the results against IGoR. A later analysis scored TCR-TCR, TCR-HLA and TCR-CMV co-occurrence with hypergeometric tests, applying a repertoire-size bias correction to TCR pairs. To estimate false discovery rates, a later analysis permuted the HLA or CMV assignments 20 times. In a later analysis, co-occurring TCRs were grouped with DBSCAN, and TCRdist sequence similarity was added when clustering was performed within HLA-allele-positive subsets. Co-occurrence clustering excluded repertoires with fewer than 30,000 or more than 120,000 public chains, plus five with anomalous nucleotide sharing. In TCRdb, the immuneACCESS table is reduced to in-frame sequences with V and J assigned. These tables do not hold every clone; where another copy was compared, an unresolved V gene accounts for under half, and the others remain unexplained. For V, J and clone size, that table is used; D and trimming come from the DNA. In all, the sample holds 130,000 or so clones, and just under 75% of those were seen once. Around 7% of the sample is in the top ten clones.

The chain links TRBV7-8 with TRBJ1-1, and TRBD1 may be the D gene, going by 6 matching bases. The sequenced material came from PBMCs. This sequence was found in a middle-aged man in good health and CMV-seropositive. CDR3 protein: CASSLGGRANTEAFF. The base sequence is TGTGCCAGCAGCTTAGGGGGGCGAGCAAACACTGAAGCTTTCTTT.